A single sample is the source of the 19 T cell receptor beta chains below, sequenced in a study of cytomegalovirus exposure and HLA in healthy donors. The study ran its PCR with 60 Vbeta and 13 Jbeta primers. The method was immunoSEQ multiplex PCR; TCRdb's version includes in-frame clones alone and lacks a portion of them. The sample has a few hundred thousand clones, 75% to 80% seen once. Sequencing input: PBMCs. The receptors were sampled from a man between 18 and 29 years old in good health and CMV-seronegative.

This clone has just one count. The CDR3 loop reads CARPGAYEQYF. CDR3 nucleotides: TGTGCCAGGCCCGGGGCCTACGAGCAGTACTTC. V and J are TRBV6-5 and TRBJ2-7, with D possibly matching TRBD2 (5 bases). From germline, CDR1 is MNHEY and CDR2 SVGAGI. V was cut by 9 bases and J by 2 bases, with 8 bases left in between. This CDR3 is built from 11 residues.

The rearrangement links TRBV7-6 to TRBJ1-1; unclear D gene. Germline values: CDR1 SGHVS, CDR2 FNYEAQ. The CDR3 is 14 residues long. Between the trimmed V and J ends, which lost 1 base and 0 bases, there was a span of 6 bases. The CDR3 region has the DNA TGTGCCAGCAGCTTAGACTTCGTGAACACTGAAGCTTTCTTT. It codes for CASSLDFVNTEAFF. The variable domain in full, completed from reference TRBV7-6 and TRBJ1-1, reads GAGVSQSPRYKVTKRGQDVALRCDPISGHVSLYWYRQALGQGPEFLTYFNYEAQQDKSGLPNDRFSAERPEGSISTLTIQRTEQRDSAMYRCASSLDFVNTEAFFGQGTRLTVV.

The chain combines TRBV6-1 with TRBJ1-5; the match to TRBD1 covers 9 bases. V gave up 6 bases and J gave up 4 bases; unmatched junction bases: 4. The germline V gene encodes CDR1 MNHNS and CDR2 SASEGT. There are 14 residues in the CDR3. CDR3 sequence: CASRGQGENQPQHF. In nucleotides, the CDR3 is TGTGCCAGCAGGGGACAGGGAGAGAATCAGCCCCAGCATTTT.

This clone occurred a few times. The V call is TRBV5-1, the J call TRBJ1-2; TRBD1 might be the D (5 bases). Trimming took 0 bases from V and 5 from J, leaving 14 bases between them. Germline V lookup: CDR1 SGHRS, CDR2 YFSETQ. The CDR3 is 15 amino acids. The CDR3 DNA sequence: TGCGCCAGCAGCTTGGAGGAAGGTCAGGGTTATGGCTACACCTTC. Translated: CASSLEEGQGYGYTF.

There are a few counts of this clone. The CDR3 region is CASSGQSTTYGYTF. The CDR3 bases are TGTGCCAGCAGCGGACAGTCCACCACCTATGGCTACACCTTC. The V and J genes are TRBV11-2 and TRBJ1-2; maybe TRBD1 (6 bases). Germline assignment: CDR1 SGHAT and CDR2 FQNNGV. Trimming cost V 5 bases and J 4 bases, with 14 bases left between them. The CDR3 has 14 amino acids.

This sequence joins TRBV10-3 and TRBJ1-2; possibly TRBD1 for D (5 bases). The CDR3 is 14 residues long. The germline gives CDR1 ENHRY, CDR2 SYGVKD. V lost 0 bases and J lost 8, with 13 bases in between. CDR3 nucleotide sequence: TGTGCCATCAGTGAGTCTGGGGCCGGAGGGGGCTACACCTTC. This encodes CAISESGAGGGYTF.

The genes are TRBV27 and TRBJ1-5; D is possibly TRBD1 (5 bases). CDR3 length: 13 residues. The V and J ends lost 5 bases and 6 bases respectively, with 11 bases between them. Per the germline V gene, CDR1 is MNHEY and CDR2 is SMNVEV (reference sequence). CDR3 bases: TGTGCCAGCAGTGCCAGGGTGGGTCAGCCCCAGCATTTT. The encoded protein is CASSARVGQPQHF.

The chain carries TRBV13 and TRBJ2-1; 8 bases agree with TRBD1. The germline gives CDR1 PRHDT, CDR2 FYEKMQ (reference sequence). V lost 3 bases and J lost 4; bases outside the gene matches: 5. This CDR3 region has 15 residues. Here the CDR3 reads CASSLTGVEYNEQFF. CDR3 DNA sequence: TGTGCCAGCAGCTTGACAGGGGTGGAATACAATGAGCAGTTCTTC.

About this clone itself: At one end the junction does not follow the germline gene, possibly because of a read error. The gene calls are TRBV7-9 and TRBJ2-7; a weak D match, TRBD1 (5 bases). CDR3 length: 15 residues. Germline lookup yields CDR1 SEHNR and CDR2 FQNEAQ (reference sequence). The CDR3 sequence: CSSSSHRQVTYEQYF. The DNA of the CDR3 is TGTTCCAGCAGTTCCCACAGGCAGGTCACCTACGAGCAGTACTTC.

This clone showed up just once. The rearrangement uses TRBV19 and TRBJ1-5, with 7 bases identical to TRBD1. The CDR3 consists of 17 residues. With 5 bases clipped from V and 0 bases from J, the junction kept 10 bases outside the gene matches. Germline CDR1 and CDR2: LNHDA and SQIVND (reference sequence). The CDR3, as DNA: TGTGCCAGTAGTCCTCCGGGACAGAGTTATAGCAATCAGCCCCAGCATTTT. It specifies CASSPPGQSYSNQPQHF.

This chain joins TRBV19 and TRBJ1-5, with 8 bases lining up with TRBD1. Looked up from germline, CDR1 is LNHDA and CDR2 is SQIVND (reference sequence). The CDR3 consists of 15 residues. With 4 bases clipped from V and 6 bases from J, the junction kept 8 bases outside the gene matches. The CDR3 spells CASSTLTGVGQPQHF. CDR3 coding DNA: TGTGCCAGTAGTACCTTGACAGGGGTAGGTCAGCCCCAGCATTTT.

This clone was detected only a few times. This chain's CDR3 is CASSQNGRADNEQFF. The DNA for the CDR3 is TGTGCCAGCAGCCAAAACGGGAGGGCCGACAATGAGCAGTTCTTC. The rearrangement joins TRBV5-4 to TRBJ2-1; 8 bases align to TRBD2. This CDR3 spans 15 amino acids. Germline CDR1 is SGHNT and CDR2 is YYREEE (reference sequence). J gave up 5 bases and V 4 bases, and 8 bases lay outside the gene matches. Full variable domain (missing parts from reference TRBV5-4 and TRBJ2-1): ETGVTQSPTHLIKTRGQQVTLRCSSQSGHNTVSWYQQALGQGPQFIFQYYREEENGRGNFPPRFSGLQFPNYSSELNVNALELDDSALYLCASSQNGRADNEQFFGPGTRLTVL.

For the CDR3, the DNA is TGTGCCAGTAGTAGGACAGGGGGAATAGATACGCAGTATTTT. Translation: CASSRTGGIDTQYF. V and J are TRBV19 and TRBJ2-3; 10 positions agree with TRBD1. Germline V gene lookup returns CDR1 LNHDA and CDR2 SQIVND (reference sequence). Losses at the gene ends were 4 bases for V and 5 bases for J; bases not matched to a gene: 3. This CDR3 spans 14 amino acids.

The CDR3 DNA reads as TGTGCCAGCAGCTTCCCCGGGTCACATGAGCAGTTCTTC. Its translation is CASSFPGSHEQFF. This chain joins TRBV7-2 and TRBJ2-1; D gene unclear. Trimming removed 3 bases at V and 8 bases at J, with 11 bases between. The CDR3 sequence is 13 residues long. The germline CDR1 and CDR2 sequences are SGHTA and FQGNSA. Using reference TRBV7-2 and TRBJ2-1 for the parts outside the CDR3, the full variable domain is GAGVSQSPSNKVTEKGKDVELRCDPISGHTALYWYRQSLGQGLEFLIYFQGNSAPDKSGLPSDRFSAERTGGSVSTLTIQRTQQEDSAVYLCASSFPGSHEQFFGPGTRLTVL.

For the CDR3, the DNA is TGTGCCAGATCGGCGGCAGGGAGGGGGGGTGGGGACGAGCAGTACTTC. Amino acids: CARSAAGRGGGDEQYF. The chain uses TRBV2 and TRBJ2-7; weak D call: TRBD2 (7 bases). Trimming removed 9 bases at V and 5 bases at J, with 26 bases between. The CDR3 sequence is 16 residues long. Germline V gene lookup returns CDR1 SNHLY and CDR2 FYNNEI. The variable domain in full, completed from reference TRBV2 and TRBJ2-7, reads EPEVTQTPSHQVTQMGQEVILRCVPISNHLYFYWYRQILGQKVEFLVSFYNNEISEKSEIFDDQFSVERPDGSNFTLKIRSTKLEDSAMYFCARSAAGRGGGDEQYFGPGTRLTVT.

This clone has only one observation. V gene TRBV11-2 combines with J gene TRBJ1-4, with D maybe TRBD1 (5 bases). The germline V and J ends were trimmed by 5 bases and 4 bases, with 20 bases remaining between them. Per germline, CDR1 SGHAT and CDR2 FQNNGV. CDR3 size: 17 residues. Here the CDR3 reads CASSPLPQGMGNEKLFF. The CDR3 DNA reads TGTGCCAGCAGCCCCCTTCCCCAGGGAATGGGTAATGAAAAACTGTTTTTT. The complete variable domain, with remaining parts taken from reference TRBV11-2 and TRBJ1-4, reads EAGVAQSPRYKIIEKRQSVAFWCNPISGHATLYWYQQILGQGPKLLIQFQNNGVVDDSQLPKDRFSAERLKGVDSTLKIQPAKLEDSAVYLCASSPLPQGMGNEKLFFGSGTQLSVL.

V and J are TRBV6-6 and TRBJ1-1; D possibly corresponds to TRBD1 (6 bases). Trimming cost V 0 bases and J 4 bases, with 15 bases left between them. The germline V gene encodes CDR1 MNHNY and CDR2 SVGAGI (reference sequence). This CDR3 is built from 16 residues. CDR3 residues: CASSYSISTGSTEAFF. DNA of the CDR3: TGTGCCAGCAGTTACTCGATAAGCACAGGGTCCACTGAAGCTTTCTTT.

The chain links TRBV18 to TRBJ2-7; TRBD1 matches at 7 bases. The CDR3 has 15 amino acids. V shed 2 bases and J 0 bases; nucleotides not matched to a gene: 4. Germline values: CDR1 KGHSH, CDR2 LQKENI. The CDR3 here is CASSPRGTDSYEQYF. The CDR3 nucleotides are TGTGCCAGCTCACCAAGGGGGACAGACTCCTACGAGCAGTACTTC.

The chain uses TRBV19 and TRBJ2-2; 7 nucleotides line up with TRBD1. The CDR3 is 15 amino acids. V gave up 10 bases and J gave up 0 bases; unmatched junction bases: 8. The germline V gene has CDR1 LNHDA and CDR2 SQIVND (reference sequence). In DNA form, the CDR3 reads TGTGCCACCTCAGGACAGGTATCGAACACCGGGGAGCTGTTTTTT. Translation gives CATSGQVSNTGELFF.